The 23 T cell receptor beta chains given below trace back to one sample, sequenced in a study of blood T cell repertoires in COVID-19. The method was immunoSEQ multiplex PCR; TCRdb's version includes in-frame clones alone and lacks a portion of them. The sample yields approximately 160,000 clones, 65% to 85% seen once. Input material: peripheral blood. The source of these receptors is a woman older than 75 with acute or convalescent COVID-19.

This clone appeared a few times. The DNA of the CDR3 is TGTGCCAGCAGCCGCAGACTAGCGGGCACCGGGGAGCTGTTTTTT. It codes for CASSRRLAGTGELFF. The chain employs TRBV3-1 (or the pseudogene TRBV3-2) and TRBJ2-2, with TRBD2 matching over 10 bases. Trimming removed 4 bases from V and 4 bases from J; junction bases left unmatched: 3. This CDR3 contains 15 residues. Germline CDR1 and CDR2: LGHDT and YNNKEL (reference sequence).

CDR3 in DNA: TGTGCCAGCTCACCCGGACAGGGGCCTGAAGAGACCCAGTACTTC. Its translation: CASSPGQGPEETQYF. The rearrangement uses TRBV18 and TRBJ2-5; 9 positions match TRBD1. Germline trimming cut 3 bases from V and 3 bases from J; bases unmatched to any gene: 5. The CDR3 totals 15 residues. CDR1 is KGHSH and CDR2 is LQKENI in the germline V gene.

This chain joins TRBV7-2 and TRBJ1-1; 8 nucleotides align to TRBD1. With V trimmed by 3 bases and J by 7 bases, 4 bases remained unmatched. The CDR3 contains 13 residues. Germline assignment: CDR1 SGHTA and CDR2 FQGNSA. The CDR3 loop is CASSFPDRGEAFF. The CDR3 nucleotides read TGTGCCAGCAGCTTTCCTGACAGGGGTGAAGCTTTCTTT.

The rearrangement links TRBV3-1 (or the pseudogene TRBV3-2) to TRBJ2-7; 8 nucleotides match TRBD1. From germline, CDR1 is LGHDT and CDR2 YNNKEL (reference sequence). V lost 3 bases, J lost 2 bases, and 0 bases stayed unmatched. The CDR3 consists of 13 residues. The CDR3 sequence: CASSQGQAYEQYF. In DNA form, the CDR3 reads TGTGCCAGCAGCCAGGGACAGGCCTACGAGCAGTACTTC.

CDR3 residues: CASTEGGRASEQYF. Written as DNA, the CDR3 is TGTGCCAGCACTGAAGGGGGCCGGGCGTCTGAGCAGTACTTC. The J gene is TRBJ2-7, the V gene TRBV13; TRBD1 aligns across 7 bases. Losses at the gene ends were 7 bases for V and 7 bases for J; bases not matched to a gene: 13. CDR3 length: 14 amino acids. Germline V gene data show CDR1 as PRHDT and CDR2 as FYEKMQ (reference sequence). The full variable domain, rest sourced from reference TRBV13 and TRBJ2-7, is AAGVIQSPRHLIKEKRETATLKCYPIPRHDTVYWYQQGPGQDPQFLISFYEKMQSDKGSIPDRFSAQQFSDYHSELNMSSLELGDSALYFCASTEGGRASEQYFGPGTRLTVT.

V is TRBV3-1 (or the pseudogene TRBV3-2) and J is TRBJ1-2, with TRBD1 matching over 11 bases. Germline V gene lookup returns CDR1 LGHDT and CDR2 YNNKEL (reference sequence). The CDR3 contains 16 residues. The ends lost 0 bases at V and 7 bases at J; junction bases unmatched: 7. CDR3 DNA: TGTGCCAGCAGCCAAGATCTGGGACAGGGGGGATCTGGCTACACCTTC. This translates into CASSQDLGQGGSGYTF.

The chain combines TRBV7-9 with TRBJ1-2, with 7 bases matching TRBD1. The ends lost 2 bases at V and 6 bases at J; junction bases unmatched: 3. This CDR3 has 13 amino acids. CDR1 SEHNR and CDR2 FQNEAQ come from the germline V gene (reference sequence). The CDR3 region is CASSLSQGNGYTF. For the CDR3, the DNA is TGTGCCAGCAGCTTATCACAGGGGAATGGCTACACCTTC.

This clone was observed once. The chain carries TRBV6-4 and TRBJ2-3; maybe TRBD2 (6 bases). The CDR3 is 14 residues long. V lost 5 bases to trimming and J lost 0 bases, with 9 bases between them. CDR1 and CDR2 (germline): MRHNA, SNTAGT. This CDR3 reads CASSFGGSTDTQYF. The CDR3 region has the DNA TGTGCCAGCAGTTTCGGGGGAAGCACAGATACGCAGTATTTT.

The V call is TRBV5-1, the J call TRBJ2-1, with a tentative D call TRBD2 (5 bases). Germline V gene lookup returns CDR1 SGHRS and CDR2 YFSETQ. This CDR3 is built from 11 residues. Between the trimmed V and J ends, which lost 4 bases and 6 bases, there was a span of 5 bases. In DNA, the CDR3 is TGCGCCAGCAGCGCGGGCAATGAGCAGTTCTTC. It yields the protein CASSAGNEQFF.

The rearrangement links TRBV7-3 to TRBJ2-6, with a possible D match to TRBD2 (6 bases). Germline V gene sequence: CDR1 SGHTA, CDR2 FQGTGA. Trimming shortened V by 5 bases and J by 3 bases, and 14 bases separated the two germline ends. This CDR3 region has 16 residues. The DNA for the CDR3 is TGTGCCAGCAGCCGTGGGTTGGGAGGTGGGGCCAACGTCCTGACTTTC. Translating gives CASSRGLGGGANVLTF.

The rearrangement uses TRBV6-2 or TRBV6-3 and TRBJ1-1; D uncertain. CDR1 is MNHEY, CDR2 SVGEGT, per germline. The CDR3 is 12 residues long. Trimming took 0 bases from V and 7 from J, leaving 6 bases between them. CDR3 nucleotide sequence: TGTGCCAGCAGTTACTCGAGGGTTGAAGCTTTCTTT. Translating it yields CASSYSRVEAFF.

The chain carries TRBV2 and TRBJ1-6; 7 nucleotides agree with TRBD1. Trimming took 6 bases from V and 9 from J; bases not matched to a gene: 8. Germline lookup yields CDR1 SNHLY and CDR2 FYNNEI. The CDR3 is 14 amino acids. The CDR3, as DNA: TGTGCCAGCAGGGGGGACAGCCCGGGTTCACCCCTCCACTTT. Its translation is CASRGDSPGSPLHF.

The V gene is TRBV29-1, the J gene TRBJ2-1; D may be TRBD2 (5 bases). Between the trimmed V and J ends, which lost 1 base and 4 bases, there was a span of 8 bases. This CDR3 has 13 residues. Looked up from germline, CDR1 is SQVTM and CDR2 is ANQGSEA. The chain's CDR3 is CSVEGRDYNEQFF. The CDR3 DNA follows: TGCAGCGTTGAAGGCCGGGATTACAATGAGCAGTTCTTC.

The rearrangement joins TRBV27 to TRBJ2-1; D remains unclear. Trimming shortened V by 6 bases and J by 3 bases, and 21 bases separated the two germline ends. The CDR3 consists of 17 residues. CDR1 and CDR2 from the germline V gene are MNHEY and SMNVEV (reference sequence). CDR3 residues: CASRPSWSLTLYNEQFF. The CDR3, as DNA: TGTGCCAGCAGGCCATCTTGGAGCCTAACGCTCTACAATGAGCAGTTCTTC.

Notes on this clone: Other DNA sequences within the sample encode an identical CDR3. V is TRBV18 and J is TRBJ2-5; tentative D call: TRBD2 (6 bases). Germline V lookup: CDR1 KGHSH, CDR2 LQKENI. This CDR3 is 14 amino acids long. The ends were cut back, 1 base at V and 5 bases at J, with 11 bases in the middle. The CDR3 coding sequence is TGTGCCAGCTCACCACGAGGGAGCGGGGAGACCCAGTACTTC. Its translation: CASSPRGSGETQYF.

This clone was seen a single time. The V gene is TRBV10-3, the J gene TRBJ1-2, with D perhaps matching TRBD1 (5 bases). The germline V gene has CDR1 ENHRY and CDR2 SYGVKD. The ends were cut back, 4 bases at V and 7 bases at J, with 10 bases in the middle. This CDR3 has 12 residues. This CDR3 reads CAISGQGGGYTF. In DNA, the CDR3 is TGTGCCATCAGTGGGCAGGGCGGTGGCTACACCTTC.

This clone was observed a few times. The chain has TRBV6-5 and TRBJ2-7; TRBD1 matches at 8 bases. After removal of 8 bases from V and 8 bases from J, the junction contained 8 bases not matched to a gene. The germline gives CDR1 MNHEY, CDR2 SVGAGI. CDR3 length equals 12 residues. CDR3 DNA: TGTGCCAGCCCCGGACAGGGCGGTAAGCAGTACTTC. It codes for CASPGQGGKQYF.

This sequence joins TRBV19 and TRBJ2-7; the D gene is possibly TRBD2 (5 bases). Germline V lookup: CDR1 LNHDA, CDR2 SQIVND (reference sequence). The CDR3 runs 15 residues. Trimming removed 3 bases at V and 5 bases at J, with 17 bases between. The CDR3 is CASSMGSVVTNEQYF. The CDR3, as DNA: TGTGCCAGTAGTATGGGTAGCGTCGTTACAAACGAGCAGTACTTC.

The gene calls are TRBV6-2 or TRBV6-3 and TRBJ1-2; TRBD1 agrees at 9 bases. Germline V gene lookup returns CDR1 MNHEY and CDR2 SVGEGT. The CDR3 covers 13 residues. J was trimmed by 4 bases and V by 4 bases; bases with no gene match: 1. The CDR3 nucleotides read TGTGCCAGCAGTTCGGGACAGGGCTATGGCTACACCTTC. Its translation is CASSSGQGYGYTF.

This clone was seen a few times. CDR3 region: CASGGLAPYEQYF. The CDR3 DNA reads as TGTGCCAGCGGCGGACTAGCCCCCTACGAGCAGTACTTC. J is TRBJ2-7 and V is TRBV6-5; 8 bases align to TRBD2. The germline gives CDR1 MNHEY, CDR2 SVGAGI. The CDR3 consists of 13 residues. J lost 2 bases, V lost 8 bases, and 5 bases had no gene match.

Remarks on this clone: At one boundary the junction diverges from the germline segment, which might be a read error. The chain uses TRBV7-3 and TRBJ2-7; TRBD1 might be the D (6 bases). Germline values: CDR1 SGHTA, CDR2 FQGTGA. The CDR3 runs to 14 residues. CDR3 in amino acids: CASSGQLSSYGQYF. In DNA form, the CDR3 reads TGTGCCAGCAGCGGACAGTTATCCTCCTACGGGCAGTACTTC.

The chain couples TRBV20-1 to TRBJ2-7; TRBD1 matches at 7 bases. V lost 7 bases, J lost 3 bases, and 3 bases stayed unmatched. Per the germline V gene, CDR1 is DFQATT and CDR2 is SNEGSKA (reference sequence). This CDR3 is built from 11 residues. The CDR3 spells CSVRQGYEQYF. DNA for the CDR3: TGCAGTGTACGACAGGGCTACGAGCAGTACTTC.

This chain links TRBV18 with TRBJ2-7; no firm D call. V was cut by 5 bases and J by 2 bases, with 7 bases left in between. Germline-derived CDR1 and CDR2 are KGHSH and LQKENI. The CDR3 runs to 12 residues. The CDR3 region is CASSSPAYEQYF. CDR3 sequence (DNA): TGTGCCAGCTCAAGCCCTGCCTACGAGCAGTACTTC.